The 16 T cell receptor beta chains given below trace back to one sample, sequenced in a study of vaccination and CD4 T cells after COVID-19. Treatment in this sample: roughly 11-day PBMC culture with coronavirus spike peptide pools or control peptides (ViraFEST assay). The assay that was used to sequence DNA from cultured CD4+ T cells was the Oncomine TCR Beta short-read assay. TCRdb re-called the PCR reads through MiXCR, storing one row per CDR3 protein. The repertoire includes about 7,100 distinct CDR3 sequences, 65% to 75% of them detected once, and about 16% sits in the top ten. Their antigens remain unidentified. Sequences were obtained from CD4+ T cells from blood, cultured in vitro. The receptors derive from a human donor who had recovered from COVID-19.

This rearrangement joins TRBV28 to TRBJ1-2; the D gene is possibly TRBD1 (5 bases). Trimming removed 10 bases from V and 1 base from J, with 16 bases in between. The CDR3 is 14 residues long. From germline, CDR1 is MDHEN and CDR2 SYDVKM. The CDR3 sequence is CATNQVQVNYGYTF. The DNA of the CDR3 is TGTGCCACCAACCAAGTACAGGTTAACTATGGCTACACCTTC.

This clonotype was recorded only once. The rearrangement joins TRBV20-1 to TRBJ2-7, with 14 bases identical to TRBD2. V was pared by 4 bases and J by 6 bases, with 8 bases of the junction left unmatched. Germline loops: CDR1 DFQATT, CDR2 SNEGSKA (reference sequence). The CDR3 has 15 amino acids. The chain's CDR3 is CSAKRPGLAGAEQYF. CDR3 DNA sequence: TGCAGTGCTAAACGACCGGGACTAGCGGGAGCCGAGCAGTACTTC.

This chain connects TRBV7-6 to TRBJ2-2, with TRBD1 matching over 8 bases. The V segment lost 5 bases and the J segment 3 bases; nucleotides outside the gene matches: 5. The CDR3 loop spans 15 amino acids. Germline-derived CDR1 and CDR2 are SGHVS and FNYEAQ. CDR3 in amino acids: CASSPDRAHTGELFF. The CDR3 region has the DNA TGTGCCAGCAGCCCGGACAGGGCCCACACCGGGGAGCTGTTTTTT. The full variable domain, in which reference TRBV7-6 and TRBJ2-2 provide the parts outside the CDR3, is GAGVSQSPRYKVTKRGQDVALRCDPISGHVSLYWYRQALGQGPEFLTYFNYEAQQDKSGLPNDRFSAERPEGSISTLTIQRTEQRDSAMYRCASSPDRAHTGELFFGEGSRLTVL.

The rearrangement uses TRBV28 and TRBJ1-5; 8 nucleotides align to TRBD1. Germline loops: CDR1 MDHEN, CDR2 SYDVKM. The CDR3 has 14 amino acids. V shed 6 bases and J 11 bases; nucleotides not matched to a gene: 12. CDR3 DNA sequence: TGTGCCAGCAGATTACCGGGACAGGTGAGGGCCCAGCATTTT. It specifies CASRLPGQVRAQHF.

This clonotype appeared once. The CDR3 sequence is CATKGTGTNQPQHF. DNA of the CDR3: TGTGCCACCAAAGGGACAGGAACTAATCAGCCCCAGCATTTT. This chain links TRBV24-1 with TRBJ1-5; 8 bases fit TRBD1. CDR1 and CDR2 (germline): KGHDR, SFDVKD. V dropped 8 bases and J dropped 4; count of bases not matched to a gene: 6. The CDR3 has 14 residues.

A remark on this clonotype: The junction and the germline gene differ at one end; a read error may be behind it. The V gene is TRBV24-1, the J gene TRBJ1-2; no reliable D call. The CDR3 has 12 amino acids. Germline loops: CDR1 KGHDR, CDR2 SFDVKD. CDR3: CATSHLNYGYTF. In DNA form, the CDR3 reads TGTGCCACCAGTCATTTGAACTATGGCTACACCTTC.

The CDR3 nucleotides are TGTGCCACCAGTGATCGGGACCGCCGCACAGATACGCAGTATTTT. Translation: CATSDRDRRTDTQYF. J is TRBJ2-3 and V is TRBV24-1; perhaps D is TRBD1 or TRBD2 (5 bases each). V lost 3 bases and J 1 base, leaving 10 bases between the germline ends. The CDR3 extends over 15 amino acids. Germline CDR1 KGHDR, CDR2 SFDVKD.

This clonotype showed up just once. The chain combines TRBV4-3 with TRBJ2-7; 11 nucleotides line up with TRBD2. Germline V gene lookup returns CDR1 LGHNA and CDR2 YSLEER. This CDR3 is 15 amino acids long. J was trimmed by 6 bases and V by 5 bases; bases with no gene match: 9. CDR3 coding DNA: TGCGCCAGCAGCAGGGGTAGCGGGAGGGCCGGCGAGCAGTACTTC. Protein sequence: CASSRGSGRAGEQYF.

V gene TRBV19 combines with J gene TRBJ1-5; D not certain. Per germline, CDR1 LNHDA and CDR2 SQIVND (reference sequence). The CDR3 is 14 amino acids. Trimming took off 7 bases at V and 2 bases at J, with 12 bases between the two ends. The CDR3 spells CASTRGGGNQPQHF. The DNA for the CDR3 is TGTGCCAGTACCCGCGGAGGAGGCAATCAGCCCCAGCATTTT.

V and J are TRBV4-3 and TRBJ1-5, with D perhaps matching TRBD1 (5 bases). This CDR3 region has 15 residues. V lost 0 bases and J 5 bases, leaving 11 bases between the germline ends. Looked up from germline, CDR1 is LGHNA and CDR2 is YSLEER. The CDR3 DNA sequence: TGCGCCAGCAGCCAAGATTGGGGAGGGGATCAGCCCCAGCATTTT. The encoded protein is CASSQDWGGDQPQHF.

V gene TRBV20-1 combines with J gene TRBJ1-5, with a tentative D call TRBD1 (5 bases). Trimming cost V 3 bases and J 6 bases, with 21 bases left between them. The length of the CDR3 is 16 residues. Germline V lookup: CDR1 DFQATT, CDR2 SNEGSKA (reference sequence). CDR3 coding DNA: TGCAGTGCTAGGTTTAATTTGGCAGGGTTGAGTCAGCCCCAGCATTTT. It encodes CSARFNLAGLSQPQHF.

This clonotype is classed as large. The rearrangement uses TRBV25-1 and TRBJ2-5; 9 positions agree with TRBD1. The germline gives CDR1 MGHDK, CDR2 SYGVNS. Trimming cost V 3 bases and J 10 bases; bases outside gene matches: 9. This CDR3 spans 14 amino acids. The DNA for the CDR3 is TGTGCCAGCAGTGATTCCCGGACAGGGGTAAACCAGTACTTC. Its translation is CASSDSRTGVNQYF.

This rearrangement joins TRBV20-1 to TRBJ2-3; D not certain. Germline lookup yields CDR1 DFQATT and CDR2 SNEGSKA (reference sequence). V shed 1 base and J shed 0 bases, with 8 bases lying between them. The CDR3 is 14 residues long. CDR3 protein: CSARAGRSTDTQYF. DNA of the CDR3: TGCAGTGCTAGAGCCGGCCGGAGCACAGATACGCAGTATTTT.

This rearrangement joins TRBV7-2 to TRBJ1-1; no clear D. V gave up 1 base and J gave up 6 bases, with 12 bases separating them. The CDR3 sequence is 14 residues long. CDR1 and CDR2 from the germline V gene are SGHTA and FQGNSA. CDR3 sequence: CASSLEVRASEAFF. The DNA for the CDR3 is TGTGCCAGCAGCTTAGAAGTCCGGGCCTCTGAAGCTTTCTTT.

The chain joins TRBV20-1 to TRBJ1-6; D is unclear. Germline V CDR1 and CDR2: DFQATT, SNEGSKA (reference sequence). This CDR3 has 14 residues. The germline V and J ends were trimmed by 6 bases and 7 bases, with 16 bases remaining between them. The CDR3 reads CSAPQRRENSPLHF. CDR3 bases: TGCAGTGCCCCCCAGCGACGGGAGAATTCACCCCTCCACTTT.

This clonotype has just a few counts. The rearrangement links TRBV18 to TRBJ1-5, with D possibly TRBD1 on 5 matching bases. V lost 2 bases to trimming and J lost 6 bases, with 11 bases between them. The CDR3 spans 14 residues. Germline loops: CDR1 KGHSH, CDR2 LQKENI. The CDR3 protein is CASSPGARGQPQHF. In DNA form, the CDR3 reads TGTGCCAGCTCACCAGGGGCGCGGGGTCAGCCCCAGCATTTT.